This is a list of T cell receptor beta chains from one sample in a study of T-cell reconstitution after alpha-beta-depleted transplantation in children. TCRdb recomputed calls from the PCR reads with MiXCR, one row per CDR3 protein. The sample shows some 350,000 distinct CDR3 sequences, 10% of them seen only once. The material sequenced was PBMCs from the stem cell graft donor, taken from the stem cell graft. Receptors originate from a human donor who donated a stem cell graft to a child with acute lymphoblastic leukemia. Both conserved end residues are part of each CDR3. The D gene is left open where the match is weak. Not every row has a clone size; where given, it reads once, few, many or a size class.

d_gene | abundance | j_gene | v_gene | CDR3nt | CDR3aa
TRBD2 | - | TRBJ2-5 | TRBV3-1 | TGTGCCAGCAGCCAAGATGTGACTAGCGGGCCGCTTGGGGAGACCCAGTACTTC | CASSQDVTSGPLGETQYF
TRBD1 | few | TRBJ2-3 | TRBV7-9 | TGTGCCAGCACCCTTCCGGGACAGAGCACAGATACGCAGTATTTT | CASTLPGQSTDTQYF
- | - | TRBJ2-1 | TRBV14 | TGTGCCAGCAGCCAAGACTTGTCAGGGGTTTACAATGAGCAGTTCTTC | CASSQDLSGVYNEQFF
- | - | TRBJ1-5 | TRBV27 | TGTGCCAGCAGTTTTTTCGTCGGTGGCAATCAGCCCCAGCATTTT | CASSFFVGGNQPQHF
- | - | TRBJ2-1 | TRBV3-1 | TGTGCCAGCAGTACCTTATCTGAGCAGTTCTTC | CASSTLSEQFF
- | - | TRBJ2-3 | TRBV5-1 | TGCGCCAGCAGCTACAAGGGATCTAGCACAGATACGCAGTATTTT | CASSYKGSSTDTQYF
- | - | TRBJ2-7 | TRBV28 | TGTGCCAGCAGTCCGTCGCTCCGAAGGGCCTACGAGCAGTACTTC | CASSPSLRRAYEQYF
TRBD1 | few | TRBJ2-7 | TRBV20-1 | TGCAGTGCTAGAGACGTAGACAGGGGGCTCTACGAGCAGTACTTC | CSARDVDRGLYEQYF
TRBD1 | - | TRBJ1-2 | TRBV6-1 | TGTGCCAGCAGCCGCGACAGGGGGTTTGGCTACACCTTC | CASSRDRGFGYTF
TRBD2 | few | TRBJ2-1 | TRBV6-1 | TGTGCCAGCACCGTAAGAACTAGCGGGAGAGATGAGCAGTTCTTC | CASTVRTSGRDEQFF
- | - | TRBJ2-5 | TRBV7-9 | TGTGCCAGCAGCATCCCGGGACTTAAAGAGACCCAGTACTTC | CASSIPGLKETQYF
- | - | TRBJ2-6 | TRBV7-9 | TGTGCCAGCAGCAGAGGGCGGACGGGGGCTGGGGCCAACGTCCTGACTTTC | CASSRGRTGAGANVLTF
- | - | TRBJ2-1 | TRBV7-9 | TGTGCCTGCCGGGACCAATACAATGAGCAGTTCTTC | CACRDQYNEQFF
- | - | TRBJ2-3 | TRBV20-1 | TGCAGTGCTAGAACTCTCACAGATACGCAGTATTTT | CSARTLTDTQYF
- | few | TRBJ2-3 | TRBV4-3 | TGCGCCAGCAGCCCGGACTTTACTAGCACAGATACGCAGTATTTT | CASSPDFTSTDTQYF
- | few | TRBJ1-4 | TRBV5-1 | TGCGCCAGCAGCTTGGCAACTACTGGAGGGCCCGACAATGAAAAACTGTTTTTT | CASSLATTGGPDNEKLFF
TRBD2 | - | TRBJ2-3 | TRBV12-3/TRBV12-4 | TGTGCCAGCAGTCTCTCCGGGACTAGCAGGGCAGATACGCAGTATTTT | CASSLSGTSRADTQYF
- | few | TRBJ2-2 | TRBV9 | TGTGCCAGCAGCCCACCCGGGCAAACCGGGGAGCTGTTTTTT | CASSPPGQTGELFF
TRBD2 | few | TRBJ2-7 | TRBV4-1 | TGCGCCAGCAGCCAATCGCCGGGGGGAGGTTCCTACGAGCAGTACTTC | CASSQSPGGGSYEQYF
- | many | TRBJ2-5 | TRBV27 | TGTGCCAGCAGTTTAAAGCGTGGGCTCCAAGAGACCCAGTACTTC | CASSLKRGLQETQYF
TRBD1 | - | TRBJ1-1 | TRBV29-1 | TGCAGCGTTCTCTCGAGGGGGCGGCTAGATGAAGCTTTCTTT | CSVLSRGRLDEAFF
TRBD1 | few | TRBJ1-1 | TRBV3-1 | TGTGCCAGCAGCCAAGGGGGACAGGGGGATAGGAAAGCTTTCTTT | CASSQGGQGDRKAFF
- | - | TRBJ2-7 | TRBV20-1 | TGCAGTGGGATGTTCAGGGGCGGGTACGAGCAGTACTTC | CSGMFRGGYEQYF
TRBD1 | few | TRBJ2-5 | TRBV12-3/TRBV12-4 | TGTGCCAGCAGTTTAGCGGGACAGCGCCAAGAGACCCAGTACTTC | CASSLAGQRQETQYF
- | few | TRBJ2-1 | TRBV11-2 | TGTGCCAGCAGCTTTACAAGTGATGAGCAGTTCTTC | CASSFTSDEQFF
TRBD2 | few | TRBJ2-1 | TRBV15 | TGTGCCACCAGCAGAGATGTAGCCGCGGCGGGAGTACACTTC | CATSRDVAAAGVHF
TRBD1 | - | TRBJ2-7 | TRBV27 | TGTGCCAGCAGTTTAAAGGGACAGTTCTACGAGCAGTACTTC | CASSLKGQFYEQYF
TRBD2 | - | TRBJ2-3 | TRBV6-2/TRBV6-3 | TGTGCCAGCAGTCCACTAGCGGGAGGTAGTGGAGATACGCAGTATTTT | CASSPLAGGSGDTQYF
- | - | TRBJ1-2 | TRBV5-4 | TGTGCCAGCAGCCCGACGGAGGCAGCGTATGGCTACACCTTC | CASSPTEAAYGYTF
- | - | TRBJ2-7 | TRBV10-3 | TGTGCCACCTGGGACACCTCCTACGAGCAGTACTTC | CATWDTSYEQYF
- | - | TRBJ2-1 | TRBV20-1 | TGCAGTGCTAGAGTGACCCGGGTCTACAATGAGCAGTTCTTC | CSARVTRVYNEQFF
TRBD1 | - | TRBJ2-2 | TRBV2 | TGTGCCAGCAACCTCGACAGGGTCTCGAACACCGGGGAGCTGTTTTTT | CASNLDRVSNTGELFF
- | few | TRBJ1-4 | TRBV5-1 | TGCGCCAGCAGCTTGGCTGGGCCCCCAACTAATGAAAAACTGTTTTTT | CASSLAGPPTNEKLFF
- | few | TRBJ2-3 | TRBV15 | TGTGCCACCAGCAGAGATCTAGCGAGGCTTAATACGCAGTATTTT | CATSRDLARLNTQYF
- | many | TRBJ2-3 | TRBV4-2 | TGTGCCAGCAGCCTCGAGAGCGGGTACACAGATACGCAGTATTTT | CASSLESGYTDTQYF
- | - | TRBJ2-1 | TRBV5-1 | TGCGCCAGCAGCGAGTCGGGCGGTTACAATGAGCAGTTCTTC | CASSESGGYNEQFF
- | - | TRBJ1-2 | TRBV27 | TGTGCCAGCAATCTACTAGCGGTGTTATATGGCTACACCTTC | CASNLLAVLYGYTF
- | few | TRBJ1-1 | TRBV6-1 | TGTGCCAGCAGTGAGGGGGCACGGTGGGGAATGAACACTGAAGCTTTCTTT | CASSEGARWGMNTEAFF
- | - | TRBJ1-2 | TRBV7-9 | TGTGCCAGCAGCTTAGGCGCTGGGGGAGCTAACTATGGCTACACCTTC | CASSLGAGGANYGYTF
- | - | TRBJ2-1 | TRBV28 | TGTGCCAGCAACCCAGTCGCCTACGATGAGCAGTTCTTC | CASNPVAYDEQFF
TRBD2 | - | TRBJ2-2 | TRBV12-3/TRBV12-4 | TGTGCCAGCAAGACTAGCGTGAACACCGGGGAGCTGTTTTTT | CASKTSVNTGELFF
- | few | TRBJ2-3 | TRBV19 | TGTGCCAGTGGAGAATGGGACAGCACAGATACGCAGTATTTT | CASGEWDSTDTQYF
- | few | TRBJ2-3 | TRBV7-9 | TGTGCCAGCAGCGGACTACACACAGATACGCAGTATTTT | CASSGLHTDTQYF
- | few | TRBJ1-4 | TRBV20-1 | TGCAGTGCTAGAGTGCGGATAGGTCGAGATGAAAAACTGTTTTTT | CSARVRIGRDEKLFF
- | few | TRBJ2-3 | TRBV7-7 | TGTGCTAGCAGCCCACCAGCGGAGCAGACGCAGTATTTT | CASSPPAEQTQYF
TRBD1 | - | TRBJ2-7 | TRBV27 | TGTGCCAGCAGTTCACAGGGGTTTGGCGTCCAACAGAATCGAAAGTACTTC | CASSSQGFGVQQNRKYF
- | - | TRBJ1-5 | TRBV27 | TGTGCCAGCAGTACCCAGAGAGGTAAACCTCTAAGCAATCAGCCCCAGCATTTT | CASSTQRGKPLSNQPQHF
- | few | TRBJ1-6 | TRBV5-1 | TGCGCCAGCGGCCAGGGAAATTCACCCCTCCACTTT | CASGQGNSPLHF
TRBD2 | few | TRBJ2-7 | TRBV7-2 | TGTGCCAGCAGTTGGACTAGCGCCTACGAGCAGTACTTC | CASSWTSAYEQYF